Sequencing of this TCR beta chain was carried out in a study of cytomegalovirus exposure and HLA in healthy donors. Study-level background: Among 398 genotyped donors, around 80% fell in the Caucasian-associated ancestry cluster. Study conclusions and caveats: The likely origin of a cluster of highly shared sequence variants was a sequencing artifact. TCR beta chains numbering more than 150 were designated cytomegalovirus-associated. Under in vitro conditions, three CMV-associated chains were confirmed as specific for CMV antigens.

In germline, CDR1 is MDHEN, CDR2 SYDVKM. V was cut by 5 bases and J by 3 bases, with 11 bases left in between. The CDR3 runs to 14 residues. PCR primers comprised 60 Vbeta and 13 Jbeta primers. Repertoires were generated with immunoSEQ multiplex PCR, while TCRdb's copy carries only in-frame clones and drops some. In all, the sample yields fewer than 85,000 clones. Comments on this clone: As yet, its antigen is unknown.

The rearrangement links TRBV28 to TRBJ2-1, with D maybe TRBD2 (5 bases). Sequenced sample: PBMCs. The receptor's source is a woman between 35 and 50 years old in good health and CMV-seropositive. The CDR3 DNA is TGTGCCAGCAGTCCTCGGACTGGCTACAATGAGCAGTTCTTC. Its protein is CASSPRTGYNEQFF.